These 32 T cell receptor beta chains were all obtained from the same sample, sequenced in a study of T cell repertoires in aging, cancer and after chemotherapy (dated by TCRdb to 2018 to 2020). Genomic DNA extracted from peripheral blood, rather than sorted cells or RNA, was used as the source for amplification of TCR beta rearrangements. Sequencing relied on an Illumina MiSeq. Multiplex touch-down PCR with a mixed TRB-A/B primer pool was used to amplify rearranged TRB sequences covering the V, D and J segments. The raw public data were reprocessed by TCRdb itself: fastp quality trimming at Q25, MiXCR clonotype calling, in-frame beta chains only. CDR3 protein sequences are deduplicated, and each keeps its most common genes and DNA. For this sample there are 5,000 to 5,500 distinct CDR3 sequences; 40% to 55% appear just once. The ten most abundant clones make up approximately 7.5% of the sample. The material sequenced was blood. These receptors were obtained from a human donor with a blood cancer.

Here the CDR3 reads CASSPTSGGREQYF. The CDR3 bases are TGTGCCAGCTCACCGACTAGCGGAGGGCGAGAGCAGTACTTC. The chain combines TRBV18 with TRBJ2-7, with 9 bases aligning to TRBD2. The CDR3 spans 14 residues. V lost 3 bases, J lost 7 bases, and 7 bases stayed unmatched. Germline CDR1 is KGHSH and CDR2 is LQKENI. Based on the CDR3 plus reference TRBV18 and TRBJ2-7, the full variable domain is NAGVMQNPRHLVRRRGQEARLRCSPMKGHSHVYWYRQLPEEGLKFMVYLQKENIIDESGMPKERFSAEFPKEGPSILRIQQVVRGDSAAYFCASSPTSGGREQYFGPGTRLTVT.

The V gene is TRBV24-1, the J gene TRBJ2-3; tentatively, D is TRBD2 (6 bases). Trimming stripped 4 bases from V and 8 bases from J, with 21 bases between. This CDR3 contains 16 residues. Germline V gene lookup returns CDR1 KGHDR and CDR2 SFDVKD. The CDR3 sequence is CATSEAGTRLWGTQYF. CDR3 nucleotides: TGTGCCACCAGTGAAGCCGGGACTCGGCTCTGGGGTACGCAGTATTTT.

The chain combines TRBV6-2 or TRBV6-3 with TRBJ2-2; the match to TRBD1 covers 7 bases. Germline lookup yields CDR1 MNHEY and CDR2 SVGEGT. The CDR3 length is 14 residues. V was pared by 7 bases and J by 0 bases, with 2 bases of the junction left unmatched. DNA of the CDR3: TGTGCCAGCAACCAGGGGGCGAACACCGGGGAGCTGTTTTTT. Protein sequence: CASNQGANTGELFF.

The table lists this clonotype with a few counts. The chain joins TRBV30 to TRBJ1-3; D possibly corresponds to TRBD1 (5 bases). The CDR3 covers 14 residues. CDR1 GTSNPN and CDR2 SVGIG come from the germline V gene (reference sequence). The V and J ends lost 2 bases and 3 bases respectively, with 11 bases between them. CDR3 DNA sequence: TGTGCCTGGAGTCCAGGACACTTTGGAAACACCATATATTTT. This codes for CAWSPGHFGNTIYF.

The chain is built from TRBV6-6 and TRBJ2-2; D not certain. V was shortened by 7 bases and J by 3 bases, with 12 bases between the two germline ends. This CDR3 contains 14 residues. CDR1 is MNHNY, CDR2 SVGAGI, per germline (reference sequence). CDR3 amino acids: CASKWAGDTGELFF. The CDR3 DNA sequence: TGTGCCAGCAAATGGGCCGGAGACACCGGGGAGCTGTTTTTT.

J is TRBJ1-6 and V is TRBV15, with D unclear. The V gene's germline CDR1 is LNHNV and CDR2 YYDKDF (reference sequence). This CDR3 is 14 amino acids long. The germline V and J ends were trimmed by 0 bases and 6 bases, with 6 bases remaining between them. CDR3 in amino acids: CATSRDYSNSPLHF. The CDR3 DNA reads TGTGCCACCAGCAGAGATTACAGTAATTCACCCCTCCACTTT.

The chain has TRBV10-3 and TRBJ2-1; 13 bases are a match to TRBD2. The CDR3 extends over 14 amino acids. V dropped 5 bases and J dropped 8; count of bases not matched to a gene: 3. Germline V gene lookup returns CDR1 ENHRY and CDR2 SYGVKD. The DNA for the CDR3 is TGTGCCATCAGTACTAGCGGGGGGGCGGATGAGCAGTTCTTC. As protein: CAISTSGGADEQFF.

The J gene is TRBJ2-6, the V gene TRBV6-1, with 9 nucleotides matching TRBD1. The CDR3 runs to 16 residues. Germline V gene lookup returns CDR1 MNHNS and CDR2 SASEGT. The V segment lost 6 bases and the J segment 2 bases; nucleotides outside the gene matches: 5. In DNA form, the CDR3 reads TGTGCCAGCAGGGGGACAGGGACAGCTGGGGCCAACGTCCTGACTTTC. Residues: CASRGTGTAGANVLTF.

A few counts support this clonotype. The V call is TRBV30, the J call TRBJ2-3; D possibly matches TRBD1 or TRBD2 (6 bases each). Trimming cost V 0 bases and J 6 bases, with 16 bases left between them. Germline assignment: CDR1 GTSNPN and CDR2 SVGIG (reference sequence). The CDR3 covers 15 residues. CDR3 DNA sequence: TGTGCCTGGAGTGTACTGTCGGGGGCAGGGGATACGCAGTATTTT. This gives the protein CAWSVLSGAGDTQYF.

V usage is TRBV6-5 and J usage is TRBJ2-1; 10 bases map to TRBD1. The germline gives CDR1 MNHEY, CDR2 SVGAGI. J gave up 5 bases and V 5 bases, and 6 bases lay outside the gene matches. This CDR3 is built from 15 residues. Here the CDR3 reads CASSTDRGGHNEQFF. The CDR3 DNA is TGTGCCAGCAGTACGGACAGGGGGGGTCACAATGAGCAGTTCTTC.

In regard to this clonotype: This may be a read error: a much more frequent sequence differs by one nucleotide. The V gene is TRBV29-1, the J gene TRBJ2-7; the match to TRBD2 covers 7 bases. The germline CDR1 and CDR2 sequences are SQVTM and ANQGSEA. The CDR3 is 12 amino acids. The DNA for the CDR3 is TGCAGCGGACGGGAGGCCCCCTACAAGCAGTACTTC. Translation: CSGREAPYKQYF.

The V call is TRBV7-2, the J call TRBJ2-7; 7 positions match TRBD1. The junction had 4 bases not matched to a gene; V was cut back by 4 bases and J by 1 base. Germline loops: CDR1 SGHTA, CDR2 FQGNSA. CDR3 length: 14 amino acids. The chain's CDR3 is CASSSTQGSYEQYF. CDR3 sequence (DNA): TGTGCCAGCAGCTCTACACAGGGGTCCTACGAGCAGTACTTC. The full variable domain, its missing parts supplied by reference TRBV7-2 and TRBJ2-7, is GAGVSQSPSNKVTEKGKDVELRCDPISGHTALYWYRQSLGQGLEFLIYFQGNSAPDKSGLPSDRFSAERTGGSVSTLTIQRTQQEDSAVYLCASSSTQGSYEQYFGPGTRLTVT.

The chain joins TRBV5-4 to TRBJ2-7; weak D call: TRBD1 (5 bases). The CDR3 has 14 amino acids. The germline V and J ends were trimmed by 1 base and 6 bases, with 14 bases remaining between them. The germline V gene has CDR1 SGHNT and CDR2 YYREEE (reference sequence). The CDR3 bases are TGTGCCAGCAGCTTGACAGGCTCTGCCTGCGAGCAGTACTTC. Its protein is CASSLTGSACEQYF.

CDR3 amino acids: CASSWERGETQYF. CDR3 DNA: TGTGCCAGTAGTTGGGAAAGGGGAGAGACCCAGTACTTC. The chain employs TRBV19 and TRBJ2-5; possible D gene TRBD1, 5 bases. V gave up 5 bases and J gave up 4 bases, with 11 bases separating them. The CDR3 consists of 13 residues. Germline CDR1 and CDR2: LNHDA and SQIVND (reference sequence). Filled out from reference TRBV19 and TRBJ2-5, the complete variable domain reads DGGITQSPKYLFRKEGQNVTLSCEQNLNHDAMYWYRQDPGQGLRLIYYSQIVNDFQKGDIAEGYSVSREKKESFPLTVTSAQKNPTAFYLCASSWERGETQYFGPGTRLLVL.

The rearrangement links TRBV5-5 to TRBJ2-3; D possibly corresponds to TRBD2 (5 bases). V shed 0 bases and J shed 6 bases, with 14 bases lying between them. CDR1 SGHKS and CDR2 YYEKEE come from the germline V gene (reference sequence). CDR3 size: 15 residues. The CDR3 region is CASSLALVESDTQYF. As DNA, the CDR3 is TGTGCCAGCAGCTTGGCACTAGTTGAATCGGATACGCAGTATTTT.

This clonotype turned up a few times. The chain carries TRBV19 and TRBJ2-6; D remains unclear. Germline-derived CDR1 and CDR2 are LNHDA and SQIVND (reference sequence). The ends were cut back, 5 bases at V and 1 base at J, with 9 bases in the middle. This CDR3 region has 15 residues. The CDR3 is CASSPYGSGANVLTF. CDR3 nucleotides: TGTGCCAGTAGTCCCTATGGTTCTGGGGCCAACGTCCTGACTTTC.

The chain links TRBV15 to TRBJ2-7, with 13 bases that match TRBD2. The CDR3 sequence is 18 residues long. J lost 5 bases, V lost 1 base, and 11 bases had no gene match. Germline values: CDR1 LNHNV, CDR2 YYDKDF (reference sequence). Here the CDR3 DNA reads TGTGCCACCAGCAGAGCACCGGGACTAGCGGGACTCGGCCACGAGCAGTACTTC. It encodes CATSRAPGLAGLGHEQYF.

V gene TRBV19 combines with J gene TRBJ1-5; the D gene is possibly TRBD1 (5 bases). Germline V gene sequence: CDR1 LNHDA, CDR2 SQIVND (reference sequence). This CDR3 has 14 amino acids. Trimming took 8 bases from V and 8 from J, leaving 19 bases between them. CDR3: CASVGRDPQKPQHF. CDR3 nucleotide sequence: TGTGCCAGTGTCGGTCGGGACCCCCAAAAGCCCCAGCATTTT.

The rearrangement uses TRBV29-1 and TRBJ1-3; TRBD1 matches 7 bases. The trim removed 2 bases at V and 2 bases at J, leaving 0 bases unmatched. The length of the CDR3 is 13 residues. CDR1 and CDR2 (germline): SQVTM, ANQGSEA. DNA of the CDR3: TGCAGCGTTGAACAGGGGGCTGGAAACACCATATATTTT. Its translation: CSVEQGAGNTIYF. The variable domain in full, with the rest retrieved from reference TRBV29-1 and TRBJ1-3, is SAVISQKPSRDICQRGTSLTIQCQVDSQVTMMFWYRQQPGQSLTLIATANQGSEATYESGFVIDKFPISRPNLTFSTLTVSNMSPEDSSIYLCSVEQGAGNTIYFGEGSWLTVV.

The rearrangement joins TRBV12-3 or TRBV12-4 to TRBJ2-5; 7 bases agree with TRBD1. The CDR3 length is 14 residues. The junction had 3 bases not matched to a gene; V was cut back by 3 bases and J by 2 bases. CDR3 DNA: TGTGCCAGCAGTTTCTCCAGGGGGCAAGAGACCCAGTACTTC. This gives the protein CASSFSRGQETQYF.

This clonotype was seen just once. Compared with germline, one end of the junction differs, possibly owing to a read error. The chain combines TRBV6-4 with TRBJ2-3, with 8 bases lining up with TRBD1. CDR1 and CDR2 from the germline V gene are MRHNA and SNTAGT. There are 15 residues in the CDR3. The chain's CDR3 is CASSTGGLGRDTQYF. The CDR3 DNA is TGCGCCAGCAGTACAGGGGGGCTTGGGCGGGATACGCAGTATTTT.

This clonotype was seen a single time. The chain combines TRBV12-3 or TRBV12-4 with TRBJ2-3, with D perhaps matching TRBD2 (6 bases). With 6 bases removed from V and 1 base from J, the gap between germline ends came to 8 bases. This CDR3 is built from 13 residues. CDR3 DNA sequence: TGTGCCAGCAGCCCGGGGGGCACAGATACGCAGTATTTT. Its translation is CASSPGGTDTQYF.

The rearrangement joins TRBV4-3 to TRBJ2-2; 7 nucleotides agree with TRBD1. This CDR3 has 14 amino acids. Germline V gene sequence: CDR1 LGHNA, CDR2 YSLEER. Trimming at V came to 4 bases and at J to 8 bases, leaving 7 bases not matched to a gene. The CDR3 region is CASSRQTGVGELFF. The DNA of the CDR3 is TGCGCCAGCAGCCGACAAACAGGGGTTGGGGAGCTGTTTTTT.

This rearrangement joins TRBV20-1 to TRBJ2-1; 9 positions agree with TRBD1. The CDR3 spans 16 residues. Germline-derived CDR1 and CDR2 are DFQATT and SNEGSKA (reference sequence). V lost 0 bases to trimming and J lost 8 bases; unmatched junction nucleotides: 11. The CDR3 loop is CSARDLGTGLGDEQFF. CDR3 in DNA: TGCAGTGCTAGAGATCTGGGGACAGGGTTAGGCGATGAGCAGTTCTTC.

By frequency in the sample, this clonotype is medium-sized. The V gene is TRBV29-1, the J gene TRBJ2-5; D is unresolved. CDR1 and CDR2 (germline): SQVTM, ANQGSEA. This CDR3 has 12 residues. Trimming stripped 4 bases from V and 2 bases from J, with 8 bases between. The chain's CDR3 is CSVVAQQETQYF. Written as DNA, the CDR3 is TGCAGCGTTGTTGCCCAACAAGAGACCCAGTACTTC.

The chain is built from TRBV12-3 or TRBV12-4 and TRBJ2-3; D is uncertain. The CDR3 is made up of 11 amino acids. Trimming stripped 6 bases from V and 1 base from J, with 2 bases between. CDR3 protein: CASRGTDTQYF. As DNA, the CDR3 is TGTGCCAGCAGGGGCACAGATACGCAGTATTTT.

This clonotype was detected once. The chain links TRBV7-2 to TRBJ2-7; maybe TRBD2 (6 bases). CDR3 length: 14 amino acids. The germline V gene encodes CDR1 SGHTA and CDR2 FQGNSA. V lost 4 bases and J 2 bases, leaving 12 bases between the germline ends. CDR3 bases: TGTGCCAGCAGCTCTGGGGACTTGACCTACGAGCAGTACTTC. Amino acids: CASSSGDLTYEQYF.

The genes are TRBV29-1 and TRBJ2-2; 8 bases agree with TRBD2. The CDR3 consists of 13 residues. Trimming took 6 bases from V and 6 from J; bases not matched to a gene: 6. Looked up from germline, CDR1 is SQVTM and CDR2 is ANQGSEA. In DNA, the CDR3 is TGCAGCGTCGCCGGGACTAGTCCCGGGGAGCTGTTTTTT. This translates into CSVAGTSPGELFF.

The rearrangement joins TRBV6-5 to TRBJ1-6; a possible D gene is TRBD1 (6 bases). CDR1 is MNHEY and CDR2 is SVGAGI in the germline V gene. This CDR3 comprises 14 residues. The germline V and J ends were trimmed by 6 bases and 7 bases, with 13 bases remaining between them. CDR3 sequence reads: CASSDRWTNSPLHF. The CDR3 coding sequence is TGTGCCAGCAGCGACAGGTGGACGAATTCACCCCTCCACTTT.

This clonotype was seen only a few times. The chain carries TRBV5-6 and TRBJ2-4; no firm D call. Germline lookup yields CDR1 SGHDT and CDR2 YYEEEE. V lost 0 bases and J lost 7, with 11 bases in between. The CDR3 loop spans 14 amino acids. CDR3 nucleotide sequence: TGTGCCAGCAGCTTGGAGGAGTCACTCAACATTCAGTACTTC. Protein sequence: CASSLEESLNIQYF.

The chain uses TRBV6-2 or TRBV6-3 and TRBJ2-3; 10 nucleotides line up with TRBD2. The V segment lost 5 bases and the J segment 3 bases; nucleotides outside the gene matches: 2. Germline V gene sequence: CDR1 MNHEY, CDR2 SVGEGT. CDR3 length equals 14 residues. The CDR3 nucleotides are TGTGCCAGCAGTGGACTAGCGGAGACAGATACGCAGTATTTT. This encodes CASSGLAETDTQYF.

This clonotype has a handful of counts. The chain is built from TRBV6-4 and TRBJ2-3; 9 bases agree with TRBD2. There are 16 residues in the CDR3. V was pared by 5 bases and J by 0 bases, with 6 bases of the junction left unmatched. Germline CDR1 and CDR2: MRHNA and SNTAGT. Here the CDR3 reads CASSSLAGTSTDTQYF. CDR3 bases: TGTGCCAGCAGTTCTCTAGCGGGGACTAGCACAGATACGCAGTATTTT.